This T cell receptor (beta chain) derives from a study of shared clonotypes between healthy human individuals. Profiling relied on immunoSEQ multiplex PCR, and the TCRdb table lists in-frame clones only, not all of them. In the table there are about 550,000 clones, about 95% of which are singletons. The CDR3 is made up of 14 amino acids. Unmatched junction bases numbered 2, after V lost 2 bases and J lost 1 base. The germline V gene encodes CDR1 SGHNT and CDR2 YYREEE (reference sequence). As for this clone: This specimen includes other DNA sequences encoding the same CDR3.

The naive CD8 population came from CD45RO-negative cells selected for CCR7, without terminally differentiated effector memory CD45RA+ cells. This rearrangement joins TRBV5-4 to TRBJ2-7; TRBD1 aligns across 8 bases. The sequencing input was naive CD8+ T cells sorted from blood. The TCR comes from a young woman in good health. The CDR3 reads CASSFGTGSYEQYF. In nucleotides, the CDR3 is TGTGCCAGCAGCTTCGGGACAGGATCCTACGAGCAGTACTTC.